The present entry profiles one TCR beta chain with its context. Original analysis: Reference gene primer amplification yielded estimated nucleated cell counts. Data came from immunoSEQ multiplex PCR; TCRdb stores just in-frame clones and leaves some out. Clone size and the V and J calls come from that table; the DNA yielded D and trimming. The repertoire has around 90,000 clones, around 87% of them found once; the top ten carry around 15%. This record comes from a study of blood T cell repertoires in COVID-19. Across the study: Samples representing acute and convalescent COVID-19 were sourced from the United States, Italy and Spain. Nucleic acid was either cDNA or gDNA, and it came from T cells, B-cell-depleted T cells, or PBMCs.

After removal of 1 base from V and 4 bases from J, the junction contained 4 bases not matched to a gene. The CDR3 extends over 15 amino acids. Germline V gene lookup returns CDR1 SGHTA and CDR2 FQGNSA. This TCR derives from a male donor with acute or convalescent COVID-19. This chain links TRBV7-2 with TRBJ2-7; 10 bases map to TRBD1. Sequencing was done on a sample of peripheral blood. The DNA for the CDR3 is TGTGCCAGCAGCTTAGTTTGGACAGGGGGTTACGAGCAGTACTTC. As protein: CASSLVWTGGYEQYF.